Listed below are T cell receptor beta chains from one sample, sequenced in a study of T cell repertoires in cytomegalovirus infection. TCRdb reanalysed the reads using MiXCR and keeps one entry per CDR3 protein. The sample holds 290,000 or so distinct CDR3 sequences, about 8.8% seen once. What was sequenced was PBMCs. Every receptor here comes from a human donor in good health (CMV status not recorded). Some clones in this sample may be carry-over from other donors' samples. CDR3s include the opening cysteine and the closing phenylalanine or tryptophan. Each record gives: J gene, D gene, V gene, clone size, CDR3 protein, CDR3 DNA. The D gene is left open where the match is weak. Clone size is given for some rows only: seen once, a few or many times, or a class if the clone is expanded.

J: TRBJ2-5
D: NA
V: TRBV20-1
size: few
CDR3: CSASVDYYQETQYF
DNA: TGCAGTGCTAGCGTGGACTACTACCAAGAGACCCAGTACTTC

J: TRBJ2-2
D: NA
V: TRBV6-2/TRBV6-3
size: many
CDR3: CASSYFTGELFF
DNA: TGTGCCAGCAGTTACTTCACCGGGGAGCTGTTTTTT

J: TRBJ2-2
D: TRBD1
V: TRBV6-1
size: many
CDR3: CASSAGTGTTGELFF
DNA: TGTGCCAGCAGTGCCGGGACAGGGACCACCGGGGAGCTGTTTTTT

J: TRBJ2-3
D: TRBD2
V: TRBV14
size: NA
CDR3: CASSQAKRGGTDTQYF
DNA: TGTGCCAGCAGCCAAGCGAAGCGGGGAGGCACAGATACGCAGTATTTT

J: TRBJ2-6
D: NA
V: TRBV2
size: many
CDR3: CASRRQASGANVLTF
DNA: TGTGCCAGCAGGAGACAGGCCTCTGGGGCCAACGTCCTGACTTTC

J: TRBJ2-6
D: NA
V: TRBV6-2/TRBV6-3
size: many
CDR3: CASSYPPVSGANVLTF
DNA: TGTGCCAGCAGTTACCCGCCCGTATCTGGGGCCAACGTCCTGACTTTC

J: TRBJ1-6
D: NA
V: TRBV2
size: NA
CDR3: CASSEDLRVRSPLHF
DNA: TGTGCCAGCAGTGAAGATCTCAGGGTCAGGTCACCCCTCCACTTT

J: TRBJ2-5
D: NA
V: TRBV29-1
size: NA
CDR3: CSVDKIQETQYF
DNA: TGCAGCGTTGATAAGATTCAAGAGACCCAGTACTTC

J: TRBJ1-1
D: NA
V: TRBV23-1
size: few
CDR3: CASSLQEMNTEAFF
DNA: TGCGCCAGCAGCTTGCAAGAAATGAACACTGAAGCTTTCTTT

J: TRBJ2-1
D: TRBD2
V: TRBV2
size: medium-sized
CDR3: CASSVRSGGGEQFF
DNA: TGTGCCAGCAGTGTTCGTAGCGGGGGAGGTGAGCAGTTCTTC

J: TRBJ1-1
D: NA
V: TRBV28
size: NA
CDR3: CASIQAGRGVTEAFF
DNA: TGTGCCAGTATACAGGCCGGCAGAGGAGTCACTGAAGCTTTCTTT

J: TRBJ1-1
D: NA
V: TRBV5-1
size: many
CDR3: CASSLDPTFEPGLHTEAFF
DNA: TGCGCCAGCAGCTTGGATCCCACCTTTGAACCGGGCCTGCACACTGAAGCTTTCTTT

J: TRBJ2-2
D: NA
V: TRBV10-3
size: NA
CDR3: CAISESDTGELFF
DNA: TGTGCCATCAGTGAGTCTGACACCGGGGAGCTGTTTTTT

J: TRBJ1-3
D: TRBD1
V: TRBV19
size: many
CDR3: CASSVPAGQGPGNTIYF
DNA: TGTGCCAGTAGTGTTCCCGCGGGACAGGGCCCTGGAAACACCATATATTTT

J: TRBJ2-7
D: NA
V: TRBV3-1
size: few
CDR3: CASSQDISSYEQYF
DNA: TGTGCCAGCAGCCAAGATATCTCCTCCTACGAGCAGTACTTC

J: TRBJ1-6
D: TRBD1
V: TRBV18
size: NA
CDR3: CASSLGQGYSPLHF
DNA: TGTGCCAGCTCACTTGGACAGGGGTATTCACCCCTCCACTTT

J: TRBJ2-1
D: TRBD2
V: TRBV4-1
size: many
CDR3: CASSQGTSGVYNEQFF
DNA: TGCGCCAGCAGCCAGGGGACTAGCGGGGTCTACAATGAGCAGTTCTTC

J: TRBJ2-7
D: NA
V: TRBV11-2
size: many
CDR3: CASSSGVGESYEQYF
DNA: TGTGCCAGCAGCTCGGGGGTGGGTGAATCCTACGAGCAGTACTTC

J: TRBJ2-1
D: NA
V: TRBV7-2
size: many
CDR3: CASSVRQGNEQFF
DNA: TGTGCCAGCAGCGTACGTCAAGGTAATGAGCAGTTCTTC

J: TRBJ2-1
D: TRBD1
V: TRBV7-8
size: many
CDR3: CASSLVSGTGRRNEQFF
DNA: TGTGCCAGCAGCTTAGTTTCCGGGACAGGGAGGAGGAATGAGCAGTTCTTC

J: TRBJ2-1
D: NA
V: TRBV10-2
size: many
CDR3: CASSEGNRNTEQFF
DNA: TGCGCCAGCAGTGAGGGAAACAGAAATACCGAGCAGTTCTTC

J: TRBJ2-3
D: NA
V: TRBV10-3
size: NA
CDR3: CAISERQVVTDTQYF
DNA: TGTGCCATCAGTGAACGGCAGGTCGTCACAGATACGCAGTATTTT

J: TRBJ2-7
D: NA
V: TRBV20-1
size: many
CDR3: CSANGTPDSYEQYF
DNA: TGCAGTGCAAACGGGACGCCCGACTCCTACGAGCAGTACTTC

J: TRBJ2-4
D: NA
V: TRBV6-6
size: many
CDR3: CATNPWRETKNIQYF
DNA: TGTGCCACCAACCCGTGGCGTGAGACTAAAAACATTCAGTACTTC

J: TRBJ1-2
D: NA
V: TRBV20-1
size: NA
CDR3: CSARDQTGRRYGYTF
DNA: TGCAGTGCTAGAGATCAAACTGGACGGCGATATGGCTACACCTTC

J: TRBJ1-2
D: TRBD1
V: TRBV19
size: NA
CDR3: CASAVDRANYGYTF
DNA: TGTGCCAGTGCCGTCGACAGGGCAAACTATGGCTACACCTTC

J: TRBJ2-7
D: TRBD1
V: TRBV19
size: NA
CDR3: CASSGTGDGPYEQYF
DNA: TGTGCCAGTAGTGGGACAGGGGATGGGCCCTACGAGCAGTACTTC

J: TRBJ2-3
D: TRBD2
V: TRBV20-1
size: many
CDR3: CSAYLSGGAADTQYF
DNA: TGCAGTGCTTATCTTAGCGGGGGGGCCGCAGATACGCAGTATTTT

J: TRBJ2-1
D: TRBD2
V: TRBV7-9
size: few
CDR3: CASSRPGASGNEQFF
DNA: TGTGCCAGCAGCCGACCCGGAGCTAGCGGCAATGAGCAGTTCTTC

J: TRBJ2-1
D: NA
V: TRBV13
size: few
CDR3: CASSLFLASNEQFF
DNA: TGTGCCAGCAGCTTATTTCTAGCGAGCAATGAGCAGTTCTTC

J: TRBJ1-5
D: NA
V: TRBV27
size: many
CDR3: CASSLRAPSSQPQHF
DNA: TGTGCCAGCAGTCTACGGGCCCCCTCGAGTCAGCCCCAGCATTTT

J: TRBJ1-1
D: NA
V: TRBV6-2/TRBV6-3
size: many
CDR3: CASSFWPGRDTEAFF
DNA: TGTGCCAGCAGTTTTTGGCCCGGACGGGACACTGAAGCTTTCTTT

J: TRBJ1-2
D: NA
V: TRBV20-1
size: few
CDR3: CSARWDGNTYGYTF
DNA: TGCAGTGCTAGATGGGACGGGAACACCTATGGCTACACCTTC

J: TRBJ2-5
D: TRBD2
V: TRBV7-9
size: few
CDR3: CASSHGTSGGQETQYF
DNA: TGTGCCAGCAGCCACGGGACTAGCGGGGGGCAAGAGACCCAGTACTTC

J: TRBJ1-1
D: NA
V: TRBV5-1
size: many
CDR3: CASSLTGRQNTEAFF
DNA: TGCGCCAGCAGCTTGACAGGTCGCCAGAACACTGAAGCTTTCTTT

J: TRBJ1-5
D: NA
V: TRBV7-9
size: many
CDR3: CASSLAGSFNQPQHF
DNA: TGTGCCAGCAGCTTAGCGGGGAGCTTCAATCAGCCCCAGCATTTT

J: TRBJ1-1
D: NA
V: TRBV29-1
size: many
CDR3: CSVRTDPNTEAFF
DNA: TGCAGCGTCCGGACAGACCCGAACACTGAAGCTTTCTTT

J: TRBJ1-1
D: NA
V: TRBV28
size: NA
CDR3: CASSLSGRIMNTEAFF
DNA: TGTGCCAGCAGTTTATCCGGGCGGATCATGAACACTGAAGCTTTCTTT

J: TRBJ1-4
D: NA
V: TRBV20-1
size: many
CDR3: CSARDGGMSNEKLFF
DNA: TGCAGTGCTAGAGATGGAGGGATGTCTAATGAAAAACTGTTTTTT

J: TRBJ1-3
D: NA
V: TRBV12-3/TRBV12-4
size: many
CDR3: CASRLLPTVPSGNTIYF
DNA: TGTGCCAGCAGACTCCTTCCAACGGTACCCTCTGGAAACACCATATATTTT

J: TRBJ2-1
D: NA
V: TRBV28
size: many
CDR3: CASSLNPRTGGEQFF
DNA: TGTGCCAGCTCTCTGAACCCTCGTACCGGCGGTGAGCAGTTCTTC